These 20 T cell receptor beta chains were sequenced from one sample in a study of T cell responses to AZD1222 COVID-19 vaccine. The assay was immunoSEQ multiplex PCR, and TCRdb's table has in-frame clones only and misses some. The top ten hold 4% to 4.5% of the sample, which has 100,000 to 150,000 clones, 88% seen once. The sample in question was peripheral blood, obtained on day 0 of AZD1222 vaccination. The receptor source for this set is an adult in good health.

The chain combines TRBV21-1 with TRBJ2-1; no DNA check was done on the table's D call, TRBD2. TRBV21-1 is termed a pseudogene. The CDR3 contains 14 residues. In DNA form, the CDR3 reads TGTGCCAGCAGCAGGCAGGCCCGGCGGGGTGAGCAGTTCTTC. This encodes CASSRQARRGEQFF.

The rearrangement links TRBV5-6 to TRBJ1-1, with TRBD1 matching over 7 bases. Germline V gene data show CDR1 as SGHDT and CDR2 as YYEEEE. The CDR3 runs 14 residues. The V and J ends lost 7 bases and 6 bases, in that order; junction bases with no gene match: 12. This CDR3 reads CASSFRDSQPEAFF. For the CDR3, the DNA is TGTGCCAGCTCATTCCGGGACAGCCAACCTGAAGCTTTCTTT.

This chain joins TRBV6-5 and TRBJ2-6, with a weak D call TRBD1 (5 bases). Between the trimmed V and J ends, which lost 0 bases and 0 bases, there was a span of 6 bases. The CDR3 length is 16 residues. The germline V gene encodes CDR1 MNHEY and CDR2 SVGAGI. Here the CDR3 reads CASSYSDSSGANVLTF. The CDR3 DNA follows: TGTGCCAGCAGTTACTCTGACAGCTCTGGGGCCAACGTCCTGACTTTC.

CDR3 DNA sequence: TGTGCCAGCAGCTTAGTACAGGTCGGTGGCTACACCTTC. It specifies CASSLVQVGGYTF. The chain is built from TRBV7-8 and TRBJ1-2; D may be TRBD1 (5 bases). Germline V gene data show CDR1 as SGHVS and CDR2 as FQNEAQ. V dropped 1 base and J dropped 7 bases, with 10 bases sitting between them. The CDR3 contains 13 residues.

This chain connects TRBV9 to TRBJ2-3; weak D call: TRBD2 (5 bases). V shed 0 bases and J shed 0 bases, with 11 bases lying between them. Germline CDR1 SGDLS, CDR2 YYNGEE. This CDR3 is built from 16 residues. Here the CDR3 DNA reads TGTGCCAGCAGCGTAGGAGGGCAGTCTAGCACAGATACGCAGTATTTT. This gives the protein CASSVGGQSSTDTQYF.

The chain has TRBV23-1 and TRBJ1-5; 9 bases align to TRBD1. TRBV23-1 is flagged as an ORF with uncertain function. Trimming at V came to 4 bases and at J to 0 bases, leaving 28 bases not matched to a gene. This CDR3 spans 24 amino acids. CDR3 DNA: TGCGCCAGCAGTCCCCAAGGACAGGGGCTTGAGAAACTTGGTTGGGAATATAGCAATCAGCCCCAGCATTTT. Its protein is CASSPQGQGLEKLGWEYSNQPQHF.

The J gene is TRBJ2-7, the V gene TRBV10-3; 9 bases are a match to TRBD1. From germline, CDR1 is ENHRY and CDR2 SYGVKD. With 0 bases clipped from V and 0 bases from J, the junction kept 6 bases outside the gene matches. The CDR3 is 17 residues long. CDR3 amino acids: CAISESPGQGSSYEQYF. The CDR3 nucleotides read TGTGCCATCAGTGAGTCTCCGGGACAGGGCAGCTCCTACGAGCAGTACTTC.

The V gene is TRBV7-2, the J gene TRBJ2-5; D remains ambiguous. Germline V gene sequence: CDR1 SGHTA, CDR2 FQGNSA. The ends were cut back, 5 bases at V and 1 base at J, with 11 bases in the middle. The CDR3 is 14 residues long. As DNA, the CDR3 is TGTGCCAGCAGCCTTTCCAGCGTCCAAGAGACCCAGTACTTC. Protein sequence: CASSLSSVQETQYF.

The chain combines TRBV5-6 with TRBJ2-2; TRBD2 might be the D (6 bases). The CDR3 spans 17 residues. V was trimmed by 2 bases and J by 3 bases, leaving 17 bases between them. From germline, CDR1 is SGHDT and CDR2 YYEEEE. The CDR3 loop reads CASSFPGLLGDTGELFF. Written as DNA, the CDR3 is TGTGCCAGCAGCTTTCCGGGACTCCTTGGAGACACCGGGGAGCTGTTTTTT.

Here the CDR3 reads CASLSSGWGNEQFF. DNA of the CDR3: TGTGCCAGCCTCTCCAGCGGTTGGGGCAATGAGCAGTTCTTC. The chain carries TRBV7-9 and TRBJ2-1, with D perhaps matching TRBD2 (5 bases). CDR3 length: 14 amino acids. The V end lost 8 bases, the J end lost 6 bases, and 17 bases lay between the germline ends. Germline CDR1 and CDR2: SEHNR and FQNEAQ (reference sequence). The entire variable domain, with the rest obtained from reference TRBV7-9 and TRBJ2-1, is as follows: DTGVSQNPRHKITKRGQNVTFRCDPISEHNRLYWYRQTLGQGPEFLTYFQNEAQLEKSRLLSDRFSAERPKGSFSTLEIQRTEQGDSAMYLCASLSSGWGNEQFFGPGTRLTVL.

The chain is built from TRBV30 and TRBJ1-5; the match to TRBD1 covers 7 bases. Germline CDR1 is GTSNPN and CDR2 is SVGIG (reference sequence). V dropped 4 bases and J dropped 3; count of bases not matched to a gene: 15. This CDR3 spans 17 amino acids. For the CDR3, the DNA is TGTGCCTGGAACAAGAGGGGGACAGTCGTGGACAATCAGCCCCAGCATTTT. Residues: CAWNKRGTVVDNQPQHF.

The chain uses TRBV7-9 and TRBJ1-2; no definite D call. CDR3 size: 14 residues. V lost 4 bases and J 4 bases, leaving 13 bases between the germline ends. Germline lookup yields CDR1 SEHNR and CDR2 FQNEAQ (reference sequence). DNA of the CDR3: TGTGCCAGCAGCTACCTTGAGCACTCCTATGGCTACACCTTC. It codes for CASSYLEHSYGYTF. The whole variable domain, filled in from reference TRBV7-9 and TRBJ1-2, reads DTGVSQNPRHKITKRGQNVTFRCDPISEHNRLYWYRQTLGQGPEFLTYFQNEAQLEKSRLLSDRFSAERPKGSFSTLEIQRTEQGDSAMYLCASSYLEHSYGYTFGSGTRLTVV.

This chain joins TRBV7-2 and TRBJ2-1; perhaps D is TRBD1 or TRBD2 (6 bases each). The CDR3 length is 12 residues. Trimming removed 7 bases at V and 7 bases at J, with 11 bases between. Germline V lookup: CDR1 SGHTA, CDR2 FQGNSA. The CDR3 DNA reads as TGTGCCAGCACCCCGGGGGCGAATGAGCAGTTCTTC. Its protein product is CASTPGANEQFF. The entire variable domain, with the rest obtained from reference TRBV7-2 and TRBJ2-1, is as follows: GAGVSQSPSNKVTEKGKDVELRCDPISGHTALYWYRQSLGQGLEFLIYFQGNSAPDKSGLPSDRFSAERTGGSVSTLTIQRTQQEDSAVYLCASTPGANEQFFGPGTRLTVL.

The DNA for the CDR3 is TGTGCCATCAGTGGCAACGCGGGCGCCGGGGAGCTGTTTTTT. Its translation is CAISGNAGAGELFF. This sequence joins TRBV10-3 and TRBJ2-2; D may be TRBD2 (5 bases). The CDR3 consists of 14 residues. V was trimmed by 4 bases and J by 6 bases, leaving 12 bases between them. In germline, CDR1 is ENHRY, CDR2 SYGVKD.

The chain has TRBV7-9 and TRBJ1-1; no definite D call. This CDR3 contains 14 residues. The ends were cut back, 0 bases at V and 1 base at J, with 6 bases in the middle. Germline CDR1 reads SEHNR; CDR2 reads FQNEAQ (reference sequence). CDR3 in amino acids: CASSLALSNTEAFF. The CDR3 region has the DNA TGTGCCAGCAGCTTAGCGCTGTCGAACACTGAAGCTTTCTTT.

The chain uses TRBV20-1 and TRBJ1-3, with D hard to call. CDR1 DFQATT and CDR2 SNEGSKA come from the germline V gene (reference sequence). V was trimmed by 7 bases and J by 8 bases, leaving 12 bases between them. There are 11 residues in the CDR3. Here the CDR3 DNA reads TGCAGTGACACGGGGAAGGACACCATATATTTT. This gives the protein CSDTGKDTIYF.

The chain uses TRBV7-2 and TRBJ1-2; D is unclear. CDR3 length: 13 amino acids. V lost 5 bases to trimming and J lost 0 bases, with 7 bases between them. The germline V gene has CDR1 SGHTA and CDR2 FQGNSA. CDR3 amino acids: CASSQVTNYGYTF. Here the CDR3 DNA reads TGTGCCAGCAGCCAGGTTACTAACTATGGCTACACCTTC.

This chain uses TRBV28 with TRBJ1-1, with D possibly matching TRBD1 (5 bases). Germline-derived CDR1 and CDR2 are MDHEN and SYDVKM. The CDR3 runs to 12 residues. V gave up 6 bases and J gave up 10 bases, with 15 bases separating them. CDR3 sequence: CASSRGVRGAFF. Written as DNA, the CDR3 is TGTGCCAGCAGCCGGGGGGTCCGGGGAGCTTTCTTT.

The chain combines TRBV27 with TRBJ2-7; 8 bases align to TRBD1. The V gene's germline CDR1 is MNHEY and CDR2 SMNVEV (reference sequence). This CDR3 contains 14 residues. J lost 0 bases, V lost 6 bases, and 4 bases had no gene match. CDR3 DNA sequence: TGTGCCAGCAGGCGACAGGGGACCTCCTACGAGCAGTACTTC. It specifies CASRRQGTSYEQYF.

The chain joins TRBV12-3 or TRBV12-4 to TRBJ1-6; D remains ambiguous. V was pared by 4 bases and J by 7 bases, with 8 bases between. This CDR3 spans 13 amino acids. The CDR3 DNA sequence: TGTGCCAGCAGTTCCTCTTTCAATTCACCCCTCCACTTT. It yields the protein CASSSSFNSPLHF.